The 17 T cell receptor beta chains listed next were all sequenced from one sample in a study of blood T cell repertoires in COVID-19. Repertoires were generated with immunoSEQ multiplex PCR, while TCRdb's copy carries only in-frame clones and drops some. This table has 200,000 to 250,000 clones, 87% appearing once. The sample taken for sequencing was PBMCs or T cells enriched from blood (not recorded which). All receptors derive from a woman in her thirties with acute COVID-19.

Only a few counts were recorded for this clone. V usage is TRBV25-1 and J usage is TRBJ2-7; 8 nucleotides match TRBD1. Trimming cost V 8 bases and J 5 bases; bases outside gene matches: 8. This CDR3 contains 13 residues. The germline V gene has CDR1 MGHDK and CDR2 SYGVNS. This chain's CDR3 is CASGRTGYDEQYF. The CDR3 nucleotides are TGTGCCAGCGGAAGGACAGGGTACGACGAGCAGTACTTC.

J is TRBJ2-7 and V is TRBV5-1; tentatively, D is TRBD2 (7 bases). Trimming took 0 bases from V and 2 from J, leaving 12 bases between them. The CDR3 runs 15 residues. CDR1 is SGHRS, CDR2 YFSETQ, per germline. The CDR3 protein is CASSLGGGGTYEQYF. CDR3 DNA sequence: TGCGCCAGCAGCTTGGGAGGCGGGGGCACCTACGAGCAGTACTTC.

This rearrangement joins TRBV5-8 to TRBJ1-6, with 7 bases identical to TRBD1. Per the germline V gene, CDR1 is SGHTS and CDR2 is YDEGEE. This CDR3 region has 14 residues. J was trimmed by 7 bases and V by 4 bases; bases with no gene match: 5. This chain's CDR3 is CASSPGTDNSPLHF. The CDR3 DNA reads TGTGCCAGCAGCCCGGGGACAGACAATTCACCCCTCCACTTT.

This chain uses TRBV18 with TRBJ1-3; 9 bases fit TRBD1. CDR1 is KGHSH and CDR2 is LQKENI in the germline V gene. This CDR3 comprises 15 residues. V dropped 1 base and J dropped 7; count of bases not matched to a gene: 5. DNA of the CDR3: TGTGCCAGCTCACCACGGGGACAGGGACAGAACACCATATATTTT. Translated: CASSPRGQGQNTIYF. The whole variable domain, remainder taken from reference TRBV18 and TRBJ1-3, is NAGVMQNPRHLVRRRGQEARLRCSPMKGHSHVYWYRQLPEEGLKFMVYLQKENIIDESGMPKERFSAEFPKEGPSILRIQQVVRGDSAAYFCASSPRGQGQNTIYFGEGSWLTVV.

This chain uses TRBV7-3 with TRBJ2-7; 8 nucleotides match TRBD1. Germline assignment: CDR1 SGHTA and CDR2 FQGTGA. Trimming removed 5 bases from V and 3 bases from J; junction bases left unmatched: 6. The CDR3 contains 14 residues. The CDR3 sequence is CASSLQGVGYEQYF. As DNA, the CDR3 is TGTGCCAGCAGCCTACAGGGGGTTGGCTACGAGCAGTACTTC.

The CDR3 nucleotides read TGTGCCAGCAGCGCGACACAGGGTCGGGCCAACGTCCTGACTTTC. The encoded protein is CASSATQGRANVLTF. This chain uses TRBV7-3 with TRBJ2-6; D possibly corresponds to TRBD1 (6 bases). Germline CDR1 SGHTA, CDR2 FQGTGA. Between the trimmed V and J ends, which lost 5 bases and 5 bases, there was a span of 13 bases. The CDR3 runs 15 residues. Full variable domain (rest looked up from reference TRBV7-3 and TRBJ2-6): GAGVSQTPSNKVTEKGKYVELRCDPISGHTALYWYRQSLGQGPEFLIYFQGTGAADDSGLPNDRFFAVRPEGSVSTLKIQRTERGDSAVYLCASSATQGRANVLTFGAGSRLTVL.

J is TRBJ2-2 and V is TRBV15; perhaps TRBD2 as D (5 bases). The CDR3 extends over 17 amino acids. V lost 6 bases to trimming and J lost 0 bases, with 17 bases between them. Germline V lookup: CDR1 LNHNV, CDR2 YYDKDF (reference sequence). CDR3 in amino acids: CATSAEGAFSNTGELFF. For the CDR3, the DNA is TGTGCCACCAGTGCCGAGGGAGCCTTTTCGAACACCGGGGAGCTGTTTTTT. The full variable domain, with the rest looked up from reference TRBV15 and TRBJ2-2, is DAMVIQNPRYQVTQFGKPVTLSCSQTLNHNVMYWYQQKSSQAPKLLFHYYDKDFNNEADTPDNFQSRRPNTSFCFLDIRSPGLGDTAMYLCATSAEGAFSNTGELFFGEGSRLTVL.

The CDR3 DNA reads as TGCGCCAGCAGCCAAGGAGGCCCTCTAGAAGAGCAGTACTTC. Translated: CASSQGGPLEEQYF. The chain recombines TRBV4-1 with TRBJ2-7; D unresolved. This CDR3 spans 14 amino acids. The germline V gene has CDR1 MGHRA and CDR2 YSYEKL. Deletions cut 1 base from V and 7 bases from J, with 14 bases between.

The CDR3 sequence: CASSQLRQNNNYGYTF. The CDR3 coding sequence is TGTGCCAGTAGTCAACTTCGACAGAATAATAACTATGGCTACACCTTC. V usage is TRBV19 and J usage is TRBJ1-2; perhaps TRBD1 as D (5 bases). Germline V gene lookup returns CDR1 LNHDA and CDR2 SQIVND (reference sequence). The CDR3 covers 16 residues. Trimming left V 5 bases short and J 1 base short, with 17 bases between.

This clone was seen a few times. DNA for the CDR3: TGTGCCAGCAGCCCATCCGCGGGCGACGGGTTGCCCCAGCATTTT. It yields the protein CASSPSAGDGLPQHF. V is TRBV7-9 and J is TRBJ1-5; D gene unclear. The CDR3 spans 15 residues. Trimming removed 5 bases from V and 9 bases from J, with 20 bases in between. Germline CDR1 and CDR2: SEHNR and FQNEAQ (reference sequence).

J is TRBJ1-5 and V is TRBV23-1; TRBD1 matches at 8 bases. TRBV23-1 is treated as an ORF (open reading frame) with a function not yet certain. J gave up 5 bases and V 8 bases, and 14 bases lay outside the gene matches. The CDR3 runs 16 residues. The CDR3 bases are TGCGCCAGCCGAAACCCACCACCGACAGGGGATCAGCCCCAGCATTTT. Residues: CASRNPPPTGDQPQHF.

The chain combines TRBV30 with TRBJ2-6; D gene unclear. Germline V gives CDR1 GTSNPN, CDR2 SVGIG (reference sequence). V shed 0 bases and J shed 2 bases, with 2 bases lying between them. The CDR3 is 13 residues long. The CDR3 reads CAWSVTGANVLTF. In DNA, the CDR3 is TGTGCCTGGAGTGTCACTGGGGCCAACGTCCTGACTTTC.

The genes are TRBV28 and TRBJ1-2, with 8 bases lining up with TRBD1. CDR3 size: 12 residues. With V trimmed by 8 bases and J by 5 bases, 4 bases remained unmatched. In germline, CDR1 is MDHEN, CDR2 SYDVKM. The CDR3 loop reads CASLRDRYGYTF. CDR3 nucleotide sequence: TGTGCCAGCTTACGGGACAGGTATGGCTACACCTTC.

V gene TRBV30 combines with J gene TRBJ1-6; D is unresolved. The ends were cut back, 1 base at V and 5 bases at J, with 6 bases in the middle. This CDR3 is 13 amino acids long. Germline V gene lookup returns CDR1 GTSNPN and CDR2 SVGIG (reference sequence). The CDR3 DNA reads as TGTGCCTGGAGTGCCAGGAATAATTCACCCCTCCACTTT. This encodes CAWSARNNSPLHF.

The CDR3: CASSSGPFTDTQYF. The CDR3 nucleotides are TGTGCCAGCAGCTCAGGCCCGTTCACAGATACGCAGTATTTT. The chain combines TRBV7-3 with TRBJ2-3; no clear D gene. Germline V lookup: CDR1 SGHTA, CDR2 FQGTGA. V was cut by 4 bases and J by 2 bases, with 10 bases left in between. The CDR3 extends over 14 amino acids.

The chain couples TRBV28 to TRBJ1-6; TRBD1 agrees at 7 bases. CDR3 length equals 13 residues. Unmatched junction bases numbered 9, after V lost 9 bases and J lost 10 bases. Looked up from germline, CDR1 is MDHEN and CDR2 is SYDVKM. CDR3 nucleotides: TGTGCCAGTTTCCGGGACAGTCAATCACCCCTCCACTTT. This gives the protein CASFRDSQSPLHF. Full variable domain (remainder filled in from reference TRBV28 and TRBJ1-6): DVKVTQSSRYLVKRTGEKVFLECVQDMDHENMFWYRQDPGLGLRLIYFSYDVKMKEKGDIPEGYSVSREKKERFSLILESASTNQTSMYLCASFRDSQSPLHFGNGTRLTVT.

J is TRBJ2-7 and V is TRBV11-2, with D possibly TRBD2 on 5 matching bases. This CDR3 contains 13 residues. CDR1 SGHAT and CDR2 FQNNGV come from the germline V gene. V lost 2 bases, J lost 6 bases, and 11 bases lay in between. CDR3 sequence (DNA): TGTGCCAGCAGCTTATTTAGGGAGTCCGAGCAGTACTTC. Translation: CASSLFRESEQYF.